The source of this TCR beta chain is a study of blood T cell repertoires in COVID-19. Across the study: Sources were T cells, B-cell-depleted T cells, or PBMCs; the material itself was cDNA or gDNA.

Sequencing was performed with immunoSEQ multiplex PCR; in TCRdb, only in-frame clones are kept and a portion is missing. The table shows about 180,000 clones, with nearly 90% occurring only once. Germline trimming cut 4 bases from V and 6 bases from J; bases unmatched to any gene: 0. This CDR3 spans 14 amino acids. Germline V gene sequence: CDR1 MNHEY, CDR2 SMNVEV (reference sequence). The clonotype was recovered from a woman between 35 and 50 years old with acute COVID-19. The sequenced sample was PBMCs or T cells enriched from blood (not recorded which). This sequence joins TRBV27 and TRBJ2-1; TRBD2 matches at 13 bases. In nucleotides, the CDR3 is TGTGCCAGCAGTTGGACTAGCGGGGGCAATGAGCAGTTCTTC. It translates to CASSWTSGGNEQFF.